The next 15 T cell receptor beta chains were all read from a single sample in a study of cytomegalovirus exposure and HLA in healthy donors. Primers: 60 Vbeta forward and 13 Jbeta reverse. Data came from immunoSEQ multiplex PCR; TCRdb stores just in-frame clones and leaves some out. The table has fewer than 200,000 clones, 60% to 85% seen once. Sample: PBMCs. These receptors were taken from a man in his forties or fifties in good health and CMV-seronegative.

The V and J genes are TRBV7-2 and TRBJ2-7; D gene uncertain. The V gene lost 1 base and the J gene lost 2 bases, with 9 bases spanning the gap. The CDR3 has 14 residues. Germline CDR1 is SGHTA and CDR2 is FQGNSA. This CDR3 is CASSLETPAYEQYF. The CDR3 DNA reads TGTGCCAGCAGCTTAGAAACCCCAGCCTACGAGCAGTACTTC.

Only a few counts were recorded for this clone. The chain recombines TRBV6-5 with TRBJ2-1; D possibly corresponds to TRBD1 (5 bases). CDR1 and CDR2 (germline): MNHEY, SVGAGI. Trimming removed 5 bases at V and 12 bases at J, with 17 bases between. The CDR3 contains 13 residues. CDR3: CASSRSQLGRQFF. In DNA, the CDR3 is TGTGCCAGCAGTCGCTCTCAACTGGGGCGGCAGTTCTTC.

This clone was observed a single time. The V and J genes are TRBV27 and TRBJ2-7, with 10 bases fitting TRBD2. Germline assignment: CDR1 MNHEY and CDR2 SMNVEV (reference sequence). Trimming at V came to 10 bases and at J to 4 bases, leaving 7 bases not matched to a gene. This CDR3 is built from 13 residues. The CDR3 reads CATKRGGPYEQYF. Here the CDR3 DNA reads TGTGCCACGAAGCGGGGGGGCCCGTACGAGCAGTACTTC.

The gene calls are TRBV5-4 and TRBJ2-5; a possible D gene is TRBD1 (6 bases). There are 14 residues in the CDR3. Germline V lookup: CDR1 SGHNT, CDR2 YYREEE (reference sequence). Trimming stripped 0 bases from V and 5 bases from J, with 11 bases between. CDR3: CASSLGGQVETQYF. The CDR3 bases are TGTGCCAGCAGCTTGGGGGGGCAAGTGGAGACCCAGTACTTC. Full variable domain (remainder filled in from reference TRBV5-4 and TRBJ2-5): ETGVTQSPTHLIKTRGQQVTLRCSSQSGHNTVSWYQQALGQGPQFIFQYYREEENGRGNFPPRFSGLQFPNYSSELNVNALELDDSALYLCASSLGGQVETQYFGPGTRLLVL.

The chain has TRBV6-6 and TRBJ1-2, with 9 positions matching TRBD1. J lost 8 bases, V lost 5 bases, and 9 bases had no gene match. The V gene's germline CDR1 is MNHNY and CDR2 SVGAGI (reference sequence). The CDR3 consists of 14 residues. CDR3 in DNA: TGTGCCAGCAGTCCCCCGGGACAGGGTGAAGGCTACACCTTC. It translates to CASSPPGQGEGYTF.

The gene calls are TRBV5-1 and TRBJ2-1; TRBD1 matches 10 bases. Trimming cost V 5 bases and J 3 bases; bases outside gene matches: 8. The CDR3 loop spans 16 amino acids. Germline CDR1 and CDR2: SGHRS and YFSETQ. CDR3 sequence: CASSLAGTGVYNEQFF. As DNA, the CDR3 is TGCGCCAGCAGTTTAGCCGGGACAGGGGTCTACAATGAGCAGTTCTTC.

The V gene is TRBV5-6, the J gene TRBJ2-7; 8 nucleotides align to TRBD1. This CDR3 is built from 15 residues. V dropped 10 bases and J dropped 6; count of bases not matched to a gene: 18. Germline CDR1 and CDR2: SGHDT and YYEEEE. The CDR3 region has the DNA TGTGCCGGACAAACATACCGACAGGGGTCTGGCGAGCAGTACTTC. This codes for CAGQTYRQGSGEQYF.

The rearrangement uses TRBV18 and TRBJ2-1, with D tentatively TRBD2 (6 bases). This CDR3 is built from 15 residues. Trimming shortened V by 6 bases and J by 8 bases, and 20 bases separated the two germline ends. CDR1 is KGHSH, CDR2 LQKENI, per germline. CDR3 amino acids: CASSSGEALWDEQFF. As DNA, the CDR3 is TGTGCCAGCTCCTCGGGGGAGGCCCTTTGGGATGAGCAGTTCTTC. Full variable domain (outside the CDR3, taken from reference TRBV18 and TRBJ2-1): NAGVMQNPRHLVRRRGQEARLRCSPMKGHSHVYWYRQLPEEGLKFMVYLQKENIIDESGMPKERFSAEFPKEGPSILRIQQVVRGDSAAYFCASSSGEALWDEQFFGPGTRLTVL.

V is TRBV7-9 and J is TRBJ2-1, with 10 bases lining up with TRBD2. This CDR3 has 16 residues. CDR1 SEHNR and CDR2 FQNEAQ come from the germline V gene (reference sequence). The J segment lost 5 bases and the V segment lost 2 bases, leaving 6 bases of the junction unmatched. The CDR3 spells CASSLIGLAANNEQFF. As DNA, the CDR3 is TGTGCCAGCAGCTTAATTGGACTAGCGGCAAACAATGAGCAGTTCTTC.

This clone is a singleton in its sample. The V gene is TRBV14, the J gene TRBJ2-5; 7 bases map to TRBD1. Germline loops: CDR1 SGHDN, CDR2 FVKESK. This CDR3 has 14 amino acids. The V and J ends lost 4 bases and 3 bases, in that order; junction bases with no gene match: 5. The CDR3: CASSLAGTEETQYF. DNA for the CDR3: TGTGCCAGCAGCCTCGCCGGGACAGAAGAGACCCAGTACTTC. Drawing the rest from reference TRBV14 and TRBJ2-5, the complete variable domain is EAGVTQFPSHSVIEKGQTVTLRCDPISGHDNLYWYRRVMGKEIKFLLHFVKESKQDESGMPNNRFLAERTGGTYSTLKVQPAELEDSGVYFCASSLAGTEETQYFGPGTRLLVL.

The rearrangement joins TRBV5-1 to TRBJ2-1; 11 bases fit TRBD2. CDR3 length: 15 amino acids. V shed 0 bases and J 6 bases; nucleotides not matched to a gene: 2. CDR1 SGHRS and CDR2 YFSETQ come from the germline V gene. The CDR3 nucleotides read TGCGCCAGCAGCTTGGGAGGGACTAGCGGCAATGAGCAGTTCTTC. Protein: CASSLGGTSGNEQFF.

The chain joins TRBV5-6 to TRBJ1-2, with D tentatively TRBD1 (6 bases). This CDR3 comprises 14 residues. The germline gives CDR1 SGHDT, CDR2 YYEEEE. Deletions cut 4 bases from V and 5 bases from J, with 15 bases between. The DNA for the CDR3 is TGTGCCAGCAGCACCCAACAGGGAATTTATGGCTACACCTTC. Translated, it gives CASSTQQGIYGYTF. Supplemented by reference TRBV5-6 and TRBJ1-2, the full variable domain reads DAGVTQSPTHLIKTRGQQVTLRCSPKSGHDTVSWYQQALGQGPQFIFQYYEEEERQRGNFPDRFSGHQFPNYSSELNVNALLLGDSALYLCASSTQQGIYGYTFGSGTRLTVV.

This clone was observed a few times. The chain carries TRBV5-1 and TRBJ1-1; possible D gene TRBD1, 6 bases. Germline CDR1 reads SGHRS; CDR2 reads YFSETQ. The V gene lost 0 bases and the J gene lost 3 bases, with 6 bases spanning the gap. The length of the CDR3 is 13 residues. CDR3 sequence reads: CASSLAGDTEAFF. DNA for the CDR3: TGCGCCAGCAGCTTGGCAGGGGACACTGAAGCTTTCTTT. The whole variable domain, remainder taken from reference TRBV5-1 and TRBJ1-1, is KAGVTQTPRYLIKTRGQQVTLSCSPISGHRSVSWYQQTPGQGLQFLFEYFSETQRNKGNFPGRFSGRQFSNSRSEMNVSTLELGDSALYLCASSLAGDTEAFFGQGTRLTVV.

V usage is TRBV5-4 and J usage is TRBJ2-1, with 7 bases that match TRBD1. CDR3 length equals 15 residues. The V gene's germline CDR1 is SGHNT and CDR2 YYREEE (reference sequence). Trimming at V came to 4 bases and at J to 5 bases, leaving 9 bases not matched to a gene. CDR3 DNA: TGTGCCAGCAGCAGGCGACAGGGACAGAACAATGAGCAGTTCTTC. It encodes CASSRRQGQNNEQFF.

The genes are TRBV4-1 and TRBJ1-5, with TRBD1 identical over 8 bases. V shed 3 bases, J shed 10 bases, and the junction held 14 bases outside the gene matches. Germline V gene data show CDR1 as MGHRA and CDR2 as YSYEKL. There are 16 residues in the CDR3. The CDR3 DNA reads as TGCGCCAGCAGCCAGGGAAAGACGACAGGGGTCCGCCCCCAGCATTTT. This translates into CASSQGKTTGVRPQHF.